This record looks at one TCR beta chain sequence and its context. What it recognizes is unknown. This PCR relied on a set of 60 Vbeta primers and 13 Jbeta primers. Clones were sequenced by immunoSEQ multiplex PCR, and TCRdb holds only the in-frame ones, with some missing. The repertoire includes roughly 99,000 clones, 60% to 75% of them detected once, and about 8% sits in the top ten. Germline V gene lookup returns CDR1 SGHDT and CDR2 YYEEEE. V lost 3 bases, J lost 7 bases, and 8 bases stayed unmatched. CDR3 length equals 14 residues. These data originate in a study of cytomegalovirus exposure and HLA in healthy donors. In the study overall: Most donors, approximately 82% of around 400 genotyped, fell in the Caucasian-associated ancestry cluster.

General study findings and limits: Earlier analysis looked at TCR beta V segments, and most were productive about 90% or about 30% of the time. When analyzed later, the rates of TCR association showed variation by HLA locus, with DRB1 the most and HLA-C the fewest.

Specimen: PBMCs. The TCR sequence derives from a man in his thirties or forties in good health and CMV-seronegative. The gene calls are TRBV5-6 and TRBJ1-2, with 8 bases fitting TRBD1. The CDR3 protein is CASSSGQGIAGYTF. DNA of the CDR3: TGTGCCAGCAGCTCTGGACAGGGTATAGCTGGCTACACCTTC.